Described below is a single TCR beta chain sequence and its context. Its antigen remains unknown. This sample was taken from a study of cytomegalovirus exposure and HLA in healthy donors. Study at large: Earlier findings included roughly 100 million unique TCR beta sequences obtained from about 180 million T cells. Points from the study as a whole: Immune exposure was documented only through CMV serostatus.

The primer mix had 60 Vbeta and 13 Jbeta primers. Assay used: immunoSEQ multiplex PCR; TCRdb lists only in-frame clones, some missing. The top ten hold around 8.8% of the sample, which has 110,000 to 150,000 clones, approximately 82% seen once. Trimming left V 0 bases short and J 6 bases short, with 19 bases between. The length of the CDR3 is 16 residues. In germline, CDR1 is SGHRS, CDR2 YFSETQ. This sequence originates from a woman in her sixties or seventies in good health and CMV-seropositive. V is TRBV5-1 and J is TRBJ2-7, with D possibly matching TRBD2 (5 bases). Material for sequencing was PBMCs. The CDR3 reads CASSLAPTGYLSEQYF. CDR3 bases: TGCGCCAGCAGCTTGGCCCCGACGGGATACCTATCCGAGCAGTACTTC.